The rows below give T cell receptor beta chains drawn from one sample of a study of OX40 agonist ivuxolimab in advanced cancers. The table came from immunoSEQ multiplex PCR; TCRdb's copy has only in-frame clones and leaves some out. The sample includes around 78,000 clones, approximately 92% seen only once; the top ten take roughly 1%. Specimen: CD4+ or CD8+ T cells sorted from blood, collected in a trial of the OX40 agonist ivuxolimab. These receptors came from an adult with an advanced solid tumor such as melanoma, head and neck, liver or kidney cancer. CDR3s leave out the opening cysteine and the closing phenylalanine or tryptophan. Each record gives: clone size, J gene, V gene, D gene, CDR3 protein. A D gene is named only where the DNA matches it firmly. Clone size, where shown, is once, few, many, or a class for clones that have expanded.

>.|TRBJ2-2|TRBV27|TRBD1
ASGDRAGGELF
>.|TRBJ2-4|TRBV18|.
ASSPGVENIQY
>.|TRBJ2-3|TRBV6-1|TRBD1
ASSEVGQGWFTDTQY
>.|TRBJ2-2|TRBV6-4|.
ASSASPGTGELF
>.|TRBJ2-7|TRBV4-1|.
ASSQDQGGRFYEQY
>.|TRBJ2-1|TRBV7-6|.
ASSLASWGNEQF
>.|TRBJ1-6|TRBV7-6|TRBD1
ASSLVGQGGNSPLH
>.|TRBJ1-2|TRBV7-9|TRBD1
ASSSWTGEGYT
>once|TRBJ2-3|TRBV28|.
ASSQTGVADTQY
>.|TRBJ2-5|TRBV28|.
ASSLPQGGRVTQY
>.|TRBJ2-5|TRBV5-4|.
ASSPEPGSPQETQY
>.|TRBJ2-5|TRBV5-1|.
ASSLSDGWGETQY
>.|TRBJ2-7|TRBV6-1|.
ASSVVDGMLYEQY
>.|TRBJ1-2|TRBV2|.
ASSDQGSNYGYT
>.|TRBJ2-7|TRBV2|.
ASSPQGHEQY
>.|TRBJ2-7|TRBV6-1|.
AADNEQY
>.|TRBJ2-1|TRBV28|.
ASSFVRKLNNEQF
>.|TRBJ2-1|TRBV28|TRBD2
ASSTFTTSGRAGEQF
>.|TRBJ2-5|TRBV27|TRBD1
ASSLSGTGGETQY
>.|TRBJ2-3|TRBV10-3|.
AISVGSGTDTQY
>.|TRBJ2-6|TRBV5-1|.
ASRPLTGANVLT
>.|TRBJ2-3|TRBV5-1|TRBD2
ASSLEAGGPEGDTQY
>.|TRBJ2-2|TRBV19|TRBD2
ASYGRARGELF
>few|TRBJ1-3|TRBV25-1|.
ASSGVGGPLFNTIY
>.|TRBJ1-5|TRBV19|.
ASSAQSSNQPQH
>.|TRBJ2-1|TRBV19|.
ASSEGSYNEQF
>once|TRBJ2-3|TRBV4-1|TRBD1
ATRGQGAAASTDTQY
>.|TRBJ2-1|TRBV6-1|TRBD2
ASTRLAGAYEQF
>.|TRBJ1-1|TRBV7-8|.
ASSYVGQMNTEAF
>once|TRBJ1-2|TRBV7-3|TRBD1
ASSLTPGGEGYGYT
>.|TRBJ2-6|TRBV30|TRBD1
AWSPTGYSGANVLT
>.|TRBJ2-1|TRBV30|TRBD2
AWRGTSRDNEQF
>.|TRBJ1-1|TRBV6-5|.
ASSYGWTPNTEAF
>.|TRBJ1-4|TRBV28|.
ASSLLPFAKLF
>.|TRBJ1-2|TRBV15|TRBD1
ATSSTGGAHHGYT
>.|TRBJ2-7|TRBV6-5|TRBD2
ASRYLAGGYEQY
>.|TRBJ1-5|TRBV5-6|.
ASSLGRWGPNSNQPQH
>once|TRBJ1-3|TRBV11-3|.
ASSYLSGNTIY
>.|TRBJ1-1|TRBV5-8|TRBD1
ASSFDRAANTEAF
>once|TRBJ1-3|TRBV5-4|.
ASSLDAASGNTIY
>.|TRBJ2-3|TRBV7-9|.
ASSSDAVPSTDTQY
>.|TRBJ2-7|TRBV19|.
ASSIVTFRHEQY
>.|TRBJ1-5|TRBV11-2|.
ASSFSGTNNQPQH
>.|TRBJ2-5|TRBV7-8|.
ASSLGWTIETQY
>.|TRBJ1-4|TRBV7-9|.
ASSLKGGDEKLF
>.|TRBJ2-7|TRBV2|.
ASSETGLEEQY
>.|TRBJ2-1|TRBV19|TRBD2
ASSMGAGANNEQF
>.|TRBJ2-7|TRBV7-6|.
ASSLGQGGYEQY
>.|TRBJ1-4|TRBV23-1|.
ASSQSNGGDNEKLF
>few|TRBJ1-1|TRBV19|.
ASSMALSPEAF
>.|TRBJ2-7|TRBV6-5|TRBD1
ASSFMGQGASEQY
>.|TRBJ1-2|TRBV6-1|.
ASSEAGEIDGYT
>.|TRBJ2-7|TRBV2|.
ASSVGTPYEQY
>once|TRBJ2-7|TRBV13|.
ASSLELGYEQY
>.|TRBJ2-3|TRBV9|TRBD2
ASSASFSSGGTDTQY
>few|TRBJ1-1|TRBV18|.
ASSPAGVGHWDTEAF
>.|TRBJ2-3|TRBV11-3|TRBD2
ASSVLAGATDTQY
>.|TRBJ2-3|TRBV6-6|.
ASSYSTADTQY
>.|TRBJ2-1|TRBV5-1|TRBD2
ASSLAQLAGGWEQF